These 4 T cell receptor beta chains originate from one sample sequenced in a study of blood T cell repertoires in COVID-19. The table came from immunoSEQ multiplex PCR; TCRdb's copy has only in-frame clones and leaves some out. The table shows about 220,000 clones, with 80% to 90% occurring only once. Sequencing was carried out using peripheral blood. Receptor source: a man aged 50-60 years with active or convalescent COVID-19.

The chain links TRBV15 to TRBJ1-2; the match to TRBD1 covers 7 bases. The CDR3 is made up of 14 amino acids. Trimming at V came to 5 bases and at J to 4 bases, leaving 7 bases not matched to a gene. Germline CDR1 LNHNV, CDR2 YYDKDF (reference sequence). For the CDR3, the DNA is TGTGCCACCAGCTCACAACAGGGGAGCTATGGCTACACCTTC. Protein product: CATSSQQGSYGYTF. The variable domain in full, completed from reference TRBV15 and TRBJ1-2, reads DAMVIQNPRYQVTQFGKPVTLSCSQTLNHNVMYWYQQKSSQAPKLLFHYYDKDFNNEADTPDNFQSRRPNTSFCFLDIRSPGLGDTAMYLCATSSQQGSYGYTFGSGTRLTVV.

The chain is built from TRBV11-1 and TRBJ2-1; 11 positions agree with TRBD2. This CDR3 has 15 residues. With 3 bases clipped from V and 6 bases from J, the junction kept 4 bases outside the gene matches. Per the germline V gene, CDR1 is SGHAT and CDR2 is FQDESV (reference sequence). Here the CDR3 reads CASSFLLAGVNEQFF. The CDR3 bases are TGTGCCAGCAGCTTTTTACTAGCGGGGGTCAATGAGCAGTTCTTC.

The J gene is TRBJ2-5, the V gene TRBV9; 8 bases line up with TRBD2. This CDR3 has 17 residues. The V gene's germline CDR1 is SGDLS and CDR2 YYNGEE. The ends lost 0 bases at V and 3 bases at J; junction bases unmatched: 10. The CDR3: CASSVVDSGAPEETQYF. The DNA for the CDR3 is TGTGCCAGCAGCGTAGTAGATAGCGGGGCCCCTGAAGAGACCCAGTACTTC.

The V gene is TRBV28, the J gene TRBJ1-1; no clear D. The CDR3 runs to 15 residues. The V end lost 6 bases, the J end lost 3 bases, and 17 bases lay between the germline ends. CDR1 is MDHEN and CDR2 is SYDVKM in the germline V gene. The DNA of the CDR3 is TGTGCCAGCAGACAACATTCCTCGCCCTACACTGAAGCTTTCTTT. It specifies CASRQHSSPYTEAFF. Filled out from reference TRBV28 and TRBJ1-1, the complete variable domain reads DVKVTQSSRYLVKRTGEKVFLECVQDMDHENMFWYRQDPGLGLRLIYFSYDVKMKEKGDIPEGYSVSREKKERFSLILESASTNQTSMYLCASRQHSSPYTEAFFGQGTRLTVV.